This passage covers 3 T cell receptor beta chains from one sample sequenced in a study of cytomegalovirus exposure and HLA in healthy donors. The PCR was carried out with 60 Vbeta primers and 13 Jbeta primers. TCRdb keeps only in-frame clones here, not all; method: immunoSEQ multiplex PCR. This table holds tens of thousands of clones, roughly nine tenths found once. Specimen: PBMCs. These receptors all come from a man younger than 45 in good health and CMV-seropositive.

The chain uses TRBV6-5 and TRBJ2-1; TRBD1 agrees at 7 bases. The CDR3 contains 14 residues. Germline-derived CDR1 and CDR2 are MNHEY and SVGAGI. V shed 8 bases, J shed 7 bases, and the junction held 11 bases outside the gene matches. The CDR3 spells CASAPQGVVNEQFF. The CDR3 coding sequence is TGTGCCAGCGCCCCCCAGGGGGTGGTGAATGAGCAGTTCTTC.

CDR3 region: CASSLPTSGRDNEQFF. DNA for the CDR3: TGTGCCAGCAGCTTGCCAACTAGCGGGAGGGACAATGAGCAGTTCTTC. The chain joins TRBV5-4 to TRBJ2-1; 13 bases align to TRBD2. The CDR3 runs to 16 residues. Looked up from germline, CDR1 is SGHNT and CDR2 is YYREEE (reference sequence). Unmatched junction bases numbered 3, after V lost 1 base and J lost 5 bases.

The rearrangement uses TRBV25-1 and TRBJ2-7; D not certain. CDR3 length: 12 residues. The germline V and J ends were trimmed by 5 bases and 3 bases, with 8 bases remaining between them. The V gene's germline CDR1 is MGHDK and CDR2 SYGVNS. The DNA for the CDR3 is TGTGCCAGCAGTTTCCGGGTCTACGAGCAGTACTTC. Amino acids: CASSFRVYEQYF.